This T cell receptor (beta chain) was sequenced for a study of blood T cell repertoires in COVID-19. For the study at large: COVID-19 samples collected from the United States, Italy and Spain covered acute and convalescent phases. PBMCs, B-cell-depleted T cells, or T cells provided the cDNA or gDNA that made up the material.

Sequencing was performed with immunoSEQ multiplex PCR; in TCRdb, only in-frame clones are kept and a portion is missing. The repertoire holds 150,000 to 200,000 clones, with 90% as singletons. CDR1 is MDHEN, CDR2 SYDVKM, per germline. This CDR3 comprises 12 residues. Trimming removed 5 bases from V and 4 bases from J, with 9 bases in between. This receptor was identified in a man aged 50 to 60 with acute or convalescent COVID-19. The source material was peripheral blood. The chain couples TRBV28 to TRBJ2-7, with D uncertain. This CDR3 reads CASSGQIYEQYF. As DNA, the CDR3 is TGTGCCAGCAGTGGGCAGATTTACGAGCAGTACTTC.